A single sample is the source of the 16 T cell receptor beta chains below, sequenced in a study of yellow fever vaccine responses in identical twins. TCRdb re-derived calls from the RT-PCR reads in MiXCR, one entry per CDR3 protein. Altogether roughly 3,000 distinct CDR3 sequences are present, roughly 88% being singletons, with the ten largest covering approximately 2.9%. The sample here was T cells from blood (PBMCs), unsorted or a sorted subset (not recorded which), taken before or after yellow fever vaccination (not recorded which). These receptors came from a woman under 30 who received the yellow fever vaccine.

The chain links TRBV28 to TRBJ2-2; 10 bases match TRBD2. With 10 bases clipped from V and 4 bases from J, the junction kept 9 bases outside the gene matches. This CDR3 comprises 15 residues. CDR1 is MDHEN, CDR2 SYDVKM, per germline. CDR3 protein: CATRGGLAVTGELFF. CDR3 nucleotides: TGTGCCACCCGGGGAGGACTAGCGGTCACCGGGGAGCTGTTTTTT.

This chain links TRBV7-6 with TRBJ2-3; 11 bases are shared with TRBD2. V gave up 4 bases and J gave up 5 bases; unmatched junction bases: 8. CDR1 and CDR2 from the germline V gene are SGHVS and FNYEAQ. CDR3 size: 16 residues. CDR3 in DNA: TGTGCCAGCAGCTCGAGACTAGCGGGGACGGGAGATACGCAGTATTTT. Its protein is CASSSRLAGTGDTQYF.

The J gene is TRBJ1-6, the V gene TRBV19, with 7 positions matching TRBD1. The germline CDR1 and CDR2 sequences are LNHDA and SQIVND (reference sequence). The CDR3 extends over 13 amino acids. The V segment lost 7 bases and the J segment 10 bases; nucleotides outside the gene matches: 7. For the CDR3, the DNA is TGTGCCAGTACCACCGACAGGGTATCACCCCTCCACTTT. It is translated as CASTTDRVSPLHF.

This chain uses TRBV4-2 with TRBJ2-1, with D unresolved. Between the trimmed V and J ends, which lost 0 bases and 0 bases, there was a span of 12 bases. The CDR3 is 17 residues long. In germline, CDR1 is LGHNA, CDR2 YNFKEQ. The CDR3 DNA reads TGTGCCAGCAGCCAAGATGGCAGAACCTACTCCTACAATGAGCAGTTCTTC. This gives the protein CASSQDGRTYSYNEQFF.

J is TRBJ1-2 and V is TRBV7-3; the D gene is possibly TRBD1 (6 bases). The V gene's germline CDR1 is SGHTA and CDR2 FQGTGA. V shed 1 base and J shed 8 bases, with 14 bases lying between them. This CDR3 has 14 residues. The CDR3 here is CASSLNGGSGGYTF. CDR3 nucleotide sequence: TGTGCCAGCAGCTTAAATGGGGGCTCTGGCGGCTACACCTTC. The full variable domain, completed using reference TRBV7-3 and TRBJ1-2, is GAGVSQTPSNKVTEKGKYVELRCDPISGHTALYWYRQSLGQGPEFLIYFQGTGAADDSGLPNDRFFAVRPEGSVSTLKIQRTERGDSAVYLCASSLNGGSGGYTFGSGTRLTVV.

The CDR3 reads CASSSRTSGRDEQFF. The CDR3 DNA reads TGTGCCAGCAGTTCGAGGACTAGCGGGAGAGATGAGCAGTTCTTC. V gene TRBV12-3 or TRBV12-4 combines with J gene TRBJ2-1, with 13 bases that match TRBD2. V was pared by 4 bases and J by 8 bases, with 5 bases of the junction left unmatched. CDR3 size: 15 residues.

The J gene is TRBJ2-5, the V gene TRBV11-2; D unresolved. V was pared by 4 bases and J by 2 bases, with 8 bases between. The CDR3 runs to 13 residues. Germline lookup yields CDR1 SGHAT and CDR2 FQNNGV. The chain's CDR3 is CASSSDLQETQYF. CDR3 sequence (DNA): TGTGCCAGCAGCTCCGACTTACAAGAGACCCAGTACTTC.

The chain has TRBV10-1 and TRBJ2-5; 7 bases align to TRBD1. The V and J ends lost 6 bases and 3 bases, in that order; junction bases with no gene match: 4. This CDR3 is 13 amino acids long. Germline CDR1 reads WNHNN; CDR2 reads SYGVQD (reference sequence). The CDR3 loop is CASRETGEETQYF. CDR3 sequence (DNA): TGCGCCAGCAGGGAAACAGGGGAAGAGACCCAGTACTTC.

The rearrangement links TRBV29-1 to TRBJ2-6; no reliable D call. The V gene lost 4 bases and the J gene lost 2 bases, with 6 bases spanning the gap. Germline V gene lookup returns CDR1 SQVTM and CDR2 ANQGSEA. This CDR3 has 13 residues. CDR3 DNA: TGCAGCGTTGCGGGTACTGGGGCCAACGTCCTGACTTTC. Amino acids: CSVAGTGANVLTF.

The CDR3 bases are TGTGCCAGCAGCCGGCAGGCGGGGACGGTATACAATGAGCAGTTCTTC. Translation gives CASSRQAGTVYNEQFF. This rearrangement joins TRBV11-3 to TRBJ2-1; maybe TRBD2 (6 bases). V gave up 5 bases and J gave up 4 bases, with 18 bases separating them. The germline gives CDR1 SGHNT, CDR2 YENEEA. The CDR3 extends over 16 amino acids.

The chain employs TRBV14 and TRBJ2-4; D is undetermined. Trimming left V 3 bases short and J 2 bases short, with 11 bases between. Per the germline V gene, CDR1 is SGHDN and CDR2 is FVKESK. The CDR3 has 15 amino acids. CDR3 amino acids: CASSQGFEPKNIQYF. The CDR3 nucleotides are TGTGCCAGCAGCCAGGGTTTCGAACCCAAAAACATTCAGTACTTC. Looking up the rest from reference TRBV14 and TRBJ2-4 gives the full variable domain: EAGVTQFPSHSVIEKGQTVTLRCDPISGHDNLYWYRRVMGKEIKFLLHFVKESKQDESGMPNNRFLAERTGGTYSTLKVQPAELEDSGVYFCASSQGFEPKNIQYFGAGTRLSVL.

This chain joins TRBV11-1 and TRBJ2-5; 10 nucleotides match TRBD1. The J segment lost 5 bases and the V segment lost 4 bases, leaving 7 bases of the junction unmatched. CDR3 size: 15 residues. The germline V gene has CDR1 SGHAT and CDR2 FQDESV (reference sequence). The CDR3 bases are TGTGCCAGCAGCTCCCGGACAGGGGGAAGTGAGACCCAGTACTTC. Residues: CASSSRTGGSETQYF.

The chain is built from TRBV7-6 and TRBJ2-1; D is unclear. Germline CDR1 SGHVS, CDR2 FNYEAQ. V was pared by 0 bases and J by 3 bases, with 6 bases between. CDR3 length: 14 amino acids. The CDR3: CASSLAPDYNEQFF. The DNA of the CDR3 is TGTGCCAGCAGCTTAGCGCCTGACTACAATGAGCAGTTCTTC.

The rearrangement joins TRBV29-1 to TRBJ2-7, with D possibly matching TRBD1 (5 bases). Per germline, CDR1 SQVTM and CDR2 ANQGSEA. Trimming cost V 3 bases and J 3 bases, with 15 bases left between them. The CDR3 runs to 14 residues. The CDR3 region is CSVELSGQGYEQYF. CDR3 coding DNA: TGCAGCGTTGAGCTGTCAGGGCAGGGCTACGAGCAGTACTTC.

V and J are TRBV7-2 and TRBJ1-4; D may be TRBD1 (6 bases). Trimming removed 0 bases from V and 9 bases from J, with 17 bases in between. CDR3 length: 16 amino acids. Per the germline V gene, CDR1 is SGHTA and CDR2 is FQGNSA. CDR3 amino acids: CASSLALRKGGQKLFF. Written as DNA, the CDR3 is TGTGCCAGCAGCTTAGCGCTCCGTAAGGGGGGCCAAAAACTGTTTTTT.

This clonotype came up a few times. The chain couples TRBV29-1 to TRBJ1-2; tentative D call: TRBD1 (5 bases). With 7 bases removed from V and 6 bases from J, the gap between germline ends came to 12 bases. The V gene's germline CDR1 is SQVTM and CDR2 ANQGSEA. This CDR3 is built from 11 residues. For the CDR3, the DNA is TGCAGCGCTGGAGCAGGGAATGGCTACACCTTC. Translating it yields CSAGAGNGYTF.